The clone carrying this T cell receptor (beta chain) was observed a handful of times. The sample is drawn from a study of blood T cell repertoires in COVID-19. Background on the study: Specimens from acute and convalescent COVID-19 originated in the United States, Italy and Spain. PBMCs, B-cell-depleted T cells, or T cells provided the cDNA or gDNA that made up the material.

V was clipped by 5 bases and J by 6 bases; unmatched bases: 1. Germline assignment: CDR1 WNHNN and CDR2 SYGVQD (reference sequence). The CDR3 is 12 amino acids. Original methodology: Amplification of reference gene primers was used by the study to estimate nucleated cell counts. TCRdb keeps only in-frame clones here, not all; method: immunoSEQ multiplex PCR. Clone size and V and J calls were adopted from that table, with D and trimming inferred from the DNA. Of roughly 260,000 clones listed, more than 65% are singletons. Sequences were obtained from peripheral blood. This receptor was taken from a woman aged 40-49 years with active or convalescent COVID-19. This chain uses TRBV10-1 with TRBJ2-1; TRBD2 aligns across 7 bases. CDR3: CASSSGGNEQFF. The CDR3 region has the DNA TGCGCCAGCAGTTCGGGGGGCAATGAGCAGTTCTTC.